This T cell receptor (beta chain) originates from a study of T cell responses to AZD1222 COVID-19 vaccine. Study in general: Second doses were pooled across both intervals (about 4 or about 12 weeks).

V lost 4 bases and J lost 2; bases outside the gene matches: 5. This CDR3 has 16 residues. Per the germline V gene, CDR1 is SGHAT and CDR2 is FQNNGV. Whole-study results and caveats: Clonal diversity was possibly underestimated; the donors were predominantly white British and more often female. Increased Spike-specific TCR breadth and depth were observed after two AZD1222 doses. Among AZD1222 vaccinees, only six were seropositive at baseline.

Some clones are missing from TCRdb's copy, which holds only in-frame ones; the method was immunoSEQ multiplex PCR. The sample holds around 130,000 clones; over 90% are singletons and the top ten take around 7%. Comment on this clone: Antigen specificity is unknown.

The rearrangement uses TRBV11-2 and TRBJ1-1, with 12 bases fitting TRBD1. The origin of this receptor is an adult in good health. The source material was peripheral blood, sampled on day 0 of AZD1222 vaccination. CDR3 sequence reads: CASSSRDRGRNTEAFF. CDR3 sequence (DNA): TGTGCCAGCAGCTCCCGGGACAGGGGGCGTAACACTGAAGCTTTCTTT.